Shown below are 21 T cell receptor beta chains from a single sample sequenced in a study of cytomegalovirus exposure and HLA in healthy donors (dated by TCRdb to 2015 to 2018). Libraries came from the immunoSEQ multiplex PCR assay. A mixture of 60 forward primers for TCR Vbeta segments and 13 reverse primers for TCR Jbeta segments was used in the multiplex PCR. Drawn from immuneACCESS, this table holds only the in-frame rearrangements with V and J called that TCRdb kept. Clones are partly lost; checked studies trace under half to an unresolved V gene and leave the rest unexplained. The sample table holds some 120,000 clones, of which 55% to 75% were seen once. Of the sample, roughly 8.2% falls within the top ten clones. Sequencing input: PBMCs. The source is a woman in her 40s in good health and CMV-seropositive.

DNA for the CDR3: TGTGCCAGCAGTTCTATGCGGGGGGCTGGCAATGAGCAGTTCTTC. Protein sequence: CASSSMRGAGNEQFF. J is TRBJ2-1 and V is TRBV6-1, with TRBD2 identical over 8 bases. The CDR3 sequence is 15 residues long. CDR1 MNHNS and CDR2 SASEGT come from the germline V gene. V was pared by 5 bases and J by 6 bases, with 9 bases of the junction left unmatched.

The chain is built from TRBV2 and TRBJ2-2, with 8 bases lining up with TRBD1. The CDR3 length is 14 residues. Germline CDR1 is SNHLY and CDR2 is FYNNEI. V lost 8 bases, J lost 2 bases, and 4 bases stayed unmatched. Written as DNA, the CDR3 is TGTGCCAGCGCCAGGGGGCTCAACACCGGGGAGCTGTTTTTT. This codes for CASARGLNTGELFF.

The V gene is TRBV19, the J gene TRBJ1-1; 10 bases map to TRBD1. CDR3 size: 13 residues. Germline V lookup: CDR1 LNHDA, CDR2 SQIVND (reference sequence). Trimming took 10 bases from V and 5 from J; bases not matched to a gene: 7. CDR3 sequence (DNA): TGTGCCACCCGGACAGGGGGAGCAACTGAAGCTTTCTTT. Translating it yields CATRTGGATEAFF.

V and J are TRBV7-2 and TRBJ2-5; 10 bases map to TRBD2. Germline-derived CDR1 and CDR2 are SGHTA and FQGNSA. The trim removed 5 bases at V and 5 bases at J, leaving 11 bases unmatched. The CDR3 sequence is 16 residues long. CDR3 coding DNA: TGTGCCAGCAGCCCAAAGTTAGCGGGGGGACGGGAGACCCAGTACTTC. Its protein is CASSPKLAGGRETQYF.

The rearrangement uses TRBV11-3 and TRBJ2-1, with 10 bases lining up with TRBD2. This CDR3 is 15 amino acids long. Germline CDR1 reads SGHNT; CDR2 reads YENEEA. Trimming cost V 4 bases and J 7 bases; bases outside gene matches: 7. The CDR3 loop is CASSSSGGARNEQFF. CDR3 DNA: TGTGCCAGCAGCTCAAGCGGGGGGGCCAGGAATGAGCAGTTCTTC.

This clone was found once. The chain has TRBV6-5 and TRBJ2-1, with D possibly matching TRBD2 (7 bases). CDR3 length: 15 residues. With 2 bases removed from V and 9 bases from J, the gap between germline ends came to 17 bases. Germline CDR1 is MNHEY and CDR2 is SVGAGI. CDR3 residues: CASSYGRGGLGEQFF. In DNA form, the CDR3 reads TGTGCCAGCAGTTACGGGAGGGGGGGCCTCGGTGAGCAGTTCTTC.

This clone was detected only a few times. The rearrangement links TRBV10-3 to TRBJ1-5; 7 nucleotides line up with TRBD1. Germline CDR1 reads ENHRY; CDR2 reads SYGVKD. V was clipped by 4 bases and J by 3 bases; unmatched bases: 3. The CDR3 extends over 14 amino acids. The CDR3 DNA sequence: TGTGCCATCAGTGGAGAGGGGGCCAATCAGCCCCAGCATTTT. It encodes CAISGEGANQPQHF.

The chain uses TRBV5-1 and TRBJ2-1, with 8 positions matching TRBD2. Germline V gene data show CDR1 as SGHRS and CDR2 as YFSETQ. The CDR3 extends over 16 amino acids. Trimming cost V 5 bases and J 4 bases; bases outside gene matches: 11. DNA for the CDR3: TGCGCCAGCAGGTCGGGAATTGCGGGAGGATACAATGAGCAGTTCTTC. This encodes CASRSGIAGGYNEQFF.

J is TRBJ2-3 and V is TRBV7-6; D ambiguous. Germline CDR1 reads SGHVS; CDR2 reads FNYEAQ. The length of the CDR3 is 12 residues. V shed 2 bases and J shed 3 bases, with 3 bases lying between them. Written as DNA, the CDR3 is TGTGCCAGCAGCTTACTAACAGATACGCAGTATTTT. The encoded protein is CASSLLTDTQYF.

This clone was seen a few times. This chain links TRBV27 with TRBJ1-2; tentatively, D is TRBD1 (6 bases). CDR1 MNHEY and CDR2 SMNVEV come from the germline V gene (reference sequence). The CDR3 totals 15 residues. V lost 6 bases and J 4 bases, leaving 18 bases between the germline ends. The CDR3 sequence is CASSWGGGGAYGYTF. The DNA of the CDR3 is TGTGCCAGCAGCTGGGGAGGCGGGGGGGCCTATGGCTACACCTTC.

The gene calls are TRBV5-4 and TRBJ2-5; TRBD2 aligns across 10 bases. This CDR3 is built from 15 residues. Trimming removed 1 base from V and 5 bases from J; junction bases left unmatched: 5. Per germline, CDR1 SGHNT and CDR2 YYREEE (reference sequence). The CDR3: CASSLFSGGWETQYF. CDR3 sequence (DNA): TGTGCCAGCAGCTTGTTTAGCGGGGGGTGGGAGACCCAGTACTTC.

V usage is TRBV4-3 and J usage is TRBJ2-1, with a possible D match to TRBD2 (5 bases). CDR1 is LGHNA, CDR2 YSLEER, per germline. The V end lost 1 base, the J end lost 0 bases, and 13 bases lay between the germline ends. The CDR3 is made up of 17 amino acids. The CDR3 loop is CASSQALSGYSYNEQFF. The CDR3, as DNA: TGCGCCAGCAGCCAAGCACTTTCGGGGTACTCCTACAATGAGCAGTTCTTC.

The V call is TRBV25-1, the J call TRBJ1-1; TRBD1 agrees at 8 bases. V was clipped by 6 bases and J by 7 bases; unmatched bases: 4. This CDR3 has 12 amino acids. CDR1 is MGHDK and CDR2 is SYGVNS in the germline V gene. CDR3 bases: TGTGCCAGCAGCGGGACAGGCCATGAAGCTTTCTTT. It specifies CASSGTGHEAFF.

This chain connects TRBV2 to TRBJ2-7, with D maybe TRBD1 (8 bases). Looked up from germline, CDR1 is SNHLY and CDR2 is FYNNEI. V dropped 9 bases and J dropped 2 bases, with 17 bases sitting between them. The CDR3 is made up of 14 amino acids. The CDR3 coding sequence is TGTGCCAGGGGGGGGACAGGCCTAGCCTACGAGCAGTACTTC. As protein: CARGGTGLAYEQYF. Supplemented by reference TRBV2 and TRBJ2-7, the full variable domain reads EPEVTQTPSHQVTQMGQEVILRCVPISNHLYFYWYRQILGQKVEFLVSFYNNEISEKSEIFDDQFSVERPDGSNFTLKIRSTKLEDSAMYFCARGGTGLAYEQYFGPGTRLTVT.

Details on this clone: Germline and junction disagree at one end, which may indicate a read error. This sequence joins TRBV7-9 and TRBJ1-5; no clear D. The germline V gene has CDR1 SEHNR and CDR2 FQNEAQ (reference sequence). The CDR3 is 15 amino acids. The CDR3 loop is CASSYGGGNNPPQHF. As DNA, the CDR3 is TGTGCCAGCAGCTATGGCGGAGGAAATAATCCGCCCCAGCATTTT.

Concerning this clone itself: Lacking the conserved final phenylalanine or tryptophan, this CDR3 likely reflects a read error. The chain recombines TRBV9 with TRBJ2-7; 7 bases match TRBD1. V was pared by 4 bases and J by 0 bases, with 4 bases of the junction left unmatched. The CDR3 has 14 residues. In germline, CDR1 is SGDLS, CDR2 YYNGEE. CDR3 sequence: CASSPRTGSYEQYL. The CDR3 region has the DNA TGTGCCAGCAGCCCGCGGACAGGCTCCTACGAGCAGTACCTC.

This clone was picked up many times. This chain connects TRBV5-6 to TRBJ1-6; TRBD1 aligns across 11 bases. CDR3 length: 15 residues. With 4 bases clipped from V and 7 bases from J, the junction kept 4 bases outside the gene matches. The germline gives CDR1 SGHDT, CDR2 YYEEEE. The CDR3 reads CASSPDRGRNSPLHF. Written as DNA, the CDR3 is TGTGCCAGCAGCCCGGACAGGGGGCGGAATTCACCCCTCCACTTT.

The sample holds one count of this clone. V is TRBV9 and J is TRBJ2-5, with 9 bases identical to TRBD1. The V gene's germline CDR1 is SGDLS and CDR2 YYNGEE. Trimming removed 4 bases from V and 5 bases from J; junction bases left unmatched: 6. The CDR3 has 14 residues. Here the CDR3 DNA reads TGTGCCAGCAGCCGAACCGGGACAGGGGAGACCCAGTACTTC. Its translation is CASSRTGTGETQYF.

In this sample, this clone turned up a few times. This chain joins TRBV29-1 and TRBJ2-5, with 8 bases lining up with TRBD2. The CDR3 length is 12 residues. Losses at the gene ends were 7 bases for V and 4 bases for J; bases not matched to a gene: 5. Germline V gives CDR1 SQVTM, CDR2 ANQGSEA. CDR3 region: CSGGLGRETQYF. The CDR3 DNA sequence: TGCAGCGGGGGACTAGGCCGAGAGACCCAGTACTTC.

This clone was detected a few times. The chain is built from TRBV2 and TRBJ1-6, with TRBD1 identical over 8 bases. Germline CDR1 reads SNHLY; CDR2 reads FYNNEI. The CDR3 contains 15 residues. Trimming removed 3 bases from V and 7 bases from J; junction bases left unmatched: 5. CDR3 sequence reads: CASSEGQEENSPLHF. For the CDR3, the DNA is TGTGCCAGCAGTGAGGGACAGGAGGAAAATTCACCCCTCCACTTT. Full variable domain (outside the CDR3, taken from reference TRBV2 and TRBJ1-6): EPEVTQTPSHQVTQMGQEVILRCVPISNHLYFYWYRQILGQKVEFLVSFYNNEISEKSEIFDDQFSVERPDGSNFTLKIRSTKLEDSAMYFCASSEGQEENSPLHFGNGTRLTVT.

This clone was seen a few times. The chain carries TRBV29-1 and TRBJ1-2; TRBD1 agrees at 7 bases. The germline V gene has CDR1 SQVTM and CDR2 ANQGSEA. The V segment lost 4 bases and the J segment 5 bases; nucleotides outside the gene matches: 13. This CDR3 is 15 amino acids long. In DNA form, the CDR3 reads TGCAGCGTTGCGGGGGCCGGGACAGCGAGTTATGGCTACACCTTC. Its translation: CSVAGAGTASYGYTF.